This T cell receptor beta chain was sequenced during a study of regulatory T cells in long-lasting Graves disease. General study results and limits: Tissue studied was limited to peripheral blood, excluding thyroid tissue.

V lost 0 bases to trimming and J lost 4 bases, with 10 bases between them. CDR1 and CDR2 from the germline V gene are SGHKS and YYEKEE (reference sequence). CDR3 length: 14 amino acids. The authors built TCR beta libraries using iRepertoire HTBI primers and Arm-PCR of CDR3 regions. One entry per CDR3 protein, called by TCRdb with MiXCR from the multiplex PCR reads. This sample carries about half a million distinct CDR3 sequences, under 25% of them seen once, and the ten largest clones take roughly 14%. Time point here: persistent/refractory GD, antithyroid drugs over 5 years with positive TRAb. The TCR library used RNA extracted from PBMCs. On this clonotype: Its antigen remains unknown.

The chain employs TRBV5-5 and TRBJ1-2; D not resolved. This TCR was sampled from a female donor with Graves disease. The material sequenced was peripheral blood mononuclear cells (PBMCs), taken when the disease was refractory, from a patient treated with antithyroid drugs. The CDR3 nucleotides read TGTGCCAGCAGCTTGGTTGGGGTCGGCTATGGCTACACCTTC. Its protein is CASSLVGVGYGYTF.